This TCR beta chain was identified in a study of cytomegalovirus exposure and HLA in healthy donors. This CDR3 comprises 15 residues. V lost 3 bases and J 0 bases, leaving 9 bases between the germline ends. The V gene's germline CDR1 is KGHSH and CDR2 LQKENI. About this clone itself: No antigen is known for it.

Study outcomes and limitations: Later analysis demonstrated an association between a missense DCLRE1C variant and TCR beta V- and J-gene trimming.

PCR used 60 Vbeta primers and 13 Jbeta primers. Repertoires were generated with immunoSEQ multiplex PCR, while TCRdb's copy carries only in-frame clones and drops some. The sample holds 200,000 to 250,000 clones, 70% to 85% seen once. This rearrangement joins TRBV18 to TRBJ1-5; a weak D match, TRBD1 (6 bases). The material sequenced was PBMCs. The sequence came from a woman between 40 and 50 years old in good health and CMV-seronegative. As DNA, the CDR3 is TGTGCCAGCTCACCCTCAGGGGATAGCAATCAGCCCCAGCATTTT. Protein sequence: CASSPSGDSNQPQHF.